A single sample is the source of the 8 T cell receptor beta chains below, sequenced in a study of HIV-infected children after antiretroviral therapy interruption. Treatment specified: PENTA 11 planned treatment interruption arm or continuous ART arm. RNA-based 3' RACE libraries used unique molecular identifiers. MiXCR, applied by TCRdb to the 3' RACE reads, yields one record per CDR3 protein. The profile covers about 89,000 distinct CDR3 sequences, with less than 7% appearing a single time and roughly 1.1% taken by the ten largest. The source was CD45RA+ CD4+ T cells from PBMCs, pooled from several time points, collected from a donor given antiretroviral therapy, either interrupted or continuous. Subset defined: naive CD4+ CD45RA+ CD45RO- T cells. The receptor source for this set is a pool of human donors with HIV.

This clonotype was seen only a few times. V gene TRBV7-9 combines with J gene TRBJ2-7; maybe TRBD2 (6 bases). Between the trimmed V and J ends, which lost 7 bases and 4 bases, there was a span of 11 bases. CDR1 is SEHNR, CDR2 FQNEAQ, per germline (reference sequence). This CDR3 contains 12 residues. The CDR3: CASTPGGYEQYF. The CDR3 DNA reads TGTGCCAGCACCCCCGGAGGGTACGAGCAGTACTTC. Based on the CDR3 plus reference TRBV7-9 and TRBJ2-7, the full variable domain is DTGVSQNPRHKITKRGQNVTFRCDPISEHNRLYWYRQTLGQGPEFLTYFQNEAQLEKSRLLSDRFSAERPKGSFSTLEIQRTEQGDSAMYLCASTPGGYEQYFGPGTRLTVT.

This clonotype was observed many times. J is TRBJ2-1 and V is TRBV10-3; no clear D gene. Per germline, CDR1 ENHRY and CDR2 SYGVKD. This CDR3 is built from 14 residues. V was trimmed by 3 bases and J by 6 bases, leaving 12 bases between them. CDR3 sequence: CAISEKGSGNEQFF. The DNA for the CDR3 is TGTGCCATCAGTGAAAAAGGGTCCGGCAATGAGCAGTTCTTC.

The chain combines TRBV23-1 with TRBJ1-1; no definite D call. TRBV23-1 is an ORF; its function is uncertain. V was trimmed by 5 bases and J by 0 bases, leaving 10 bases between them. This CDR3 region has 14 residues. The CDR3 DNA reads as TGCGCCAGCAGTTCGGCCGGGCTGAACACTGAAGCTTTCTTT. Residues: CASSSAGLNTEAFF.

This clonotype occurred many times. The chain has TRBV4-3 and TRBJ2-3, with D uncertain. The V end was cut by 1 base, the J end by 3 bases, with 2 bases between. CDR1 LGHNA and CDR2 YSLEER come from the germline V gene. The CDR3 spans 12 residues. The CDR3 reads CASSQATDTQYF. The CDR3 DNA sequence: TGCGCCAGCAGCCAAGCTACAGATACGCAGTATTTT.

This clonotype was seen repeatedly, ten times or more. The rearrangement joins TRBV20-1 to TRBJ1-1; tentative D call: TRBD1 (5 bases). The V and J ends lost 3 bases and 5 bases respectively, with 13 bases between them. Germline CDR1 DFQATT, CDR2 SNEGSKA (reference sequence). The CDR3 consists of 13 residues. Here the CDR3 reads CSASTGRETEAFF. CDR3 bases: TGCAGTGCTAGTACAGGAAGGGAGACTGAAGCTTTCTTT.

This clonotype appeared many times. The V call is TRBV19, the J call TRBJ2-5; 15 bases agree with TRBD2. In germline, CDR1 is LNHDA, CDR2 SQIVND (reference sequence). This CDR3 has 17 residues. The trim removed 7 bases at V and 2 bases at J, leaving 8 bases unmatched. CDR3 sequence reads: CASTARGLAGGQETQYF. For the CDR3, the DNA is TGTGCCAGTACCGCCCGGGGACTAGCGGGAGGTCAAGAGACCCAGTACTTC.

At least ten counts were recorded for this clonotype. V gene TRBV10-3 combines with J gene TRBJ2-1, with TRBD2 identical over 11 bases. The CDR3 runs 16 residues. The germline CDR1 and CDR2 sequences are ENHRY and SYGVKD. Trimming cost V 3 bases and J 1 base; bases outside gene matches: 2. CDR3 nucleotides: TGTGCCATCAGTGAAGTAGCGGGGGGGTCCTACAATGAGCAGTTCTTC. Translation gives CAISEVAGGSYNEQFF.

The chain has TRBV5-1 and TRBJ2-4; D ambiguous. CDR3 size: 15 residues. The germline gives CDR1 SGHRS, CDR2 YFSETQ. Trimming took 0 bases from V and 4 from J, leaving 11 bases between them. The CDR3 DNA is TGCGCCAGCAGCTTGGAATGGGCAAGTAAAAACATTCAGTACTTC. Translation: CASSLEWASKNIQYF.